Shown below are 4 T cell receptor beta chains from a single sample sequenced in a study of blood T cell repertoires in COVID-19. Here immunoSEQ multiplex PCR was the method, and the copy in TCRdb shows in-frame clones only, minus some. The repertoire holds some 240,000 clones, with 80% to 85% as singletons. The specimen was PBMCs or T cells enriched from blood (not recorded which). The receptors were gathered from a man in his forties or fifties who had recovered from COVID-19.

CDR3 in amino acids: CASSGGGASDTQYF. The CDR3 DNA reads TGTGCCAGCAGTGGCGGGGGGGCCTCAGATACGCAGTATTTT. V is TRBV2 and J is TRBJ2-3; 9 positions match TRBD2. The ends lost 4 bases at V and 4 bases at J; junction bases unmatched: 3. CDR1 is SNHLY, CDR2 FYNNEI, per germline. This CDR3 is 14 amino acids long.

The chain employs TRBV5-1 and TRBJ2-7; possible D gene TRBD1, 5 bases. This CDR3 spans 14 amino acids. Germline CDR1 and CDR2: SGHRS and YFSETQ. The V end lost 1 base, the J end lost 6 bases, and 14 bases lay between the germline ends. CDR3 residues: CASSLSQGRIEQYF. The CDR3 nucleotides read TGCGCCAGCAGCTTGAGCCAGGGTCGTATCGAGCAGTACTTC.

The gene calls are TRBV27 and TRBJ2-7, with D uncertain. The CDR3 spans 13 residues. Between the trimmed V and J ends, which lost 7 bases and 2 bases, there was a span of 12 bases. CDR1 and CDR2 from the germline V gene are MNHEY and SMNVEV (reference sequence). The CDR3 protein is CASTFSPAYEQYF. In DNA, the CDR3 is TGTGCCAGCACCTTTAGTCCTGCCTACGAGCAGTACTTC.

The rearrangement links TRBV5-4 to TRBJ2-1; 8 bases map to TRBD1. V lost 2 bases and J lost 7; bases outside the gene matches: 5. Germline V gives CDR1 SGHNT, CDR2 YYREEE (reference sequence). The CDR3 runs to 14 residues. This CDR3 is CASSLWQGANEQFF. CDR3 bases: TGTGCCAGCAGCTTATGGCAGGGGGCTAATGAGCAGTTCTTC.